These 29 T cell receptor beta chains came from one sample sequenced in a study of blood T cell repertoires in COVID-19. Clones were sequenced by immunoSEQ multiplex PCR, and TCRdb holds only the in-frame ones, with some missing. Of roughly 87,000 clones in the sample, 85% to 90% were seen once. Sequences were obtained from peripheral blood. These receptor sequences come from a woman aged 80 or over with active COVID-19.

J is TRBJ2-7 and V is TRBV2, with 7 bases matching TRBD2. Trimming took 4 bases from V and 0 from J; bases not matched to a gene: 3. The CDR3 is made up of 14 amino acids. Germline CDR1 is SNHLY and CDR2 is FYNNEI. The CDR3 protein is CASSASGASYEQYF. The CDR3 DNA is TGTGCCAGCAGTGCAAGCGGGGCCTCCTACGAGCAGTACTTC. Complete variable domain (other parts from reference TRBV2 and TRBJ2-7): EPEVTQTPSHQVTQMGQEVILRCVPISNHLYFYWYRQILGQKVEFLVSFYNNEISEKSEIFDDQFSVERPDGSNFTLKIRSTKLEDSAMYFCASSASGASYEQYFGPGTRLTVT.

The V and J genes are TRBV30 and TRBJ1-1; D gene uncertain. The CDR3 loop spans 16 amino acids. Germline CDR1 GTSNPN, CDR2 SVGIG (reference sequence). V shed 0 bases and J shed 0 bases, with 14 bases lying between them. The CDR3 sequence: CAWSVPAGRMNTEAFF. CDR3 in DNA: TGTGCCTGGAGTGTCCCAGCTGGCAGGATGAACACTGAAGCTTTCTTT.

The chain carries TRBV28 and TRBJ2-1; 7 bases match TRBD2. The CDR3 runs to 16 residues. CDR1 is MDHEN, CDR2 SYDVKM, per germline. V lost 6 bases to trimming and J lost 2 bases; unmatched junction nucleotides: 10. Here the CDR3 reads CASRVGGSNPYNEQFF. CDR3 sequence (DNA): TGTGCCAGCAGGGTGGGGGGGAGTAACCCCTACAATGAGCAGTTCTTC.

The V call is TRBV6-5, the J call TRBJ2-1, with 9 bases matching TRBD2. Germline lookup yields CDR1 MNHEY and CDR2 SVGAGI. The V and J ends lost 0 bases and 8 bases, in that order; junction bases with no gene match: 8. The CDR3 runs 16 residues. CDR3 DNA: TGTGCCAGCAGTTACTCGAGGGCGGGAGGGCTCCATGAGCAGTTCTTC. It translates to CASSYSRAGGLHEQFF.

The CDR3 sequence: CASSQDSGLEQYF. The CDR3, as DNA: TGCGCCAGCAGCCAAGATTCGGGACTCGAGCAGTACTTC. V usage is TRBV4-3 and J usage is TRBJ2-7; tentative D call: TRBD2 (6 bases). Deletions cut 0 bases from V and 6 bases from J, with 9 bases between. This CDR3 has 13 residues. Germline V gives CDR1 LGHNA, CDR2 YSLEER.

The CDR3 DNA follows: TGTGCCAGCGGTGACTTAGTCTACGAGCAGTACTTC. It is translated as CASGDLVYEQYF. The chain joins TRBV6-2 or TRBV6-3 to TRBJ2-7, with unresolved D. The CDR3 is 12 amino acids. The V and J ends lost 8 bases and 3 bases respectively, with 11 bases between them. In germline, CDR1 is MNHEY, CDR2 SVGEGT.

The chain links TRBV28 to TRBJ2-3, with D unresolved. The CDR3 covers 16 residues. Trimming removed 8 bases from V and 7 bases from J, with 25 bases in between. Germline V gives CDR1 MDHEN, CDR2 SYDVKM. CDR3 in DNA: TGTGCCAGCCGACCCCGACCCAGCTCAAAGAGGAATACGCAGTATTTT. This encodes CASRPRPSSKRNTQYF.

This clone came up a few times. The chain employs TRBV11-2 and TRBJ2-1; 11 nucleotides align to TRBD2. The germline gives CDR1 SGHAT, CDR2 FQNNGV. Trimming cost V 1 base and J 1 base; bases outside gene matches: 9. The CDR3 covers 19 residues. The CDR3 sequence is CASSLGKKLAGVSYNEQFF. As DNA, the CDR3 is TGTGCCAGCAGCTTAGGTAAAAAACTAGCGGGGGTATCCTACAATGAGCAGTTCTTC.

This clone has just one count. The chain combines TRBV4-3 with TRBJ2-7; the match to TRBD2 covers 12 bases. The CDR3 is made up of 17 amino acids. V was pared by 4 bases and J by 1 base, with 8 bases of the junction left unmatched. Germline V gene sequence: CDR1 LGHNA, CDR2 YSLEER. The CDR3 region is CASSLGAGTSGSYEQYF. For the CDR3, the DNA is TGCGCCAGCAGCCTAGGAGCCGGGACTAGCGGGTCCTACGAGCAGTACTTC.

J is TRBJ2-6 and V is TRBV24-1, with a weak D call TRBD1 (6 bases). The V gene lost 10 bases and the J gene lost 4 bases, with 10 bases spanning the gap. The CDR3 extends over 13 amino acids. In germline, CDR1 is KGHDR, CDR2 SFDVKD. The CDR3 nucleotides are TGTGCCACACAGGGTTACGGGGCCAACGTCCTGACTTTC. It codes for CATQGYGANVLTF.

This clone has a single count. The gene calls are TRBV15 and TRBJ1-4; 10 bases agree with TRBD1. The CDR3 contains 15 residues. Germline CDR1 and CDR2: LNHNV and YYDKDF (reference sequence). V was pared by 3 bases and J by 8 bases, with 6 bases of the junction left unmatched. The CDR3 sequence is CATSRATGGMEKLFF. The DNA for the CDR3 is TGTGCCACCAGCAGGGCGACAGGGGGCATGGAAAAACTGTTTTTT.

This chain joins TRBV28 and TRBJ1-4, with a possible D match to TRBD1 (6 bases). V shed 5 bases and J shed 8 bases, with 21 bases lying between them. There are 16 residues in the CDR3. Germline V gene lookup returns CDR1 MDHEN and CDR2 SYDVKM. The CDR3 here is CASSPTTGRGDEKLFF. The CDR3 bases are TGTGCCAGCAGTCCCACTACAGGGAGGGGTGACGAAAAACTGTTTTTT. Combining the CDR3 with reference TRBV28 and TRBJ1-4 gives the whole variable domain DVKVTQSSRYLVKRTGEKVFLECVQDMDHENMFWYRQDPGLGLRLIYFSYDVKMKEKGDIPEGYSVSREKKERFSLILESASTNQTSMYLCASSPTTGRGDEKLFFGSGTQLSVL.

The J gene is TRBJ1-2, the V gene TRBV6-5; D is unresolved. This CDR3 has 14 amino acids. Trimming took 7 bases from V and 8 from J, leaving 20 bases between them. From germline, CDR1 is MNHEY and CDR2 SVGAGI. DNA for the CDR3: TGTGCCAGCATCTCCCGGGGTAACGGAGGGGGCTACACCTTC. This encodes CASISRGNGGGYTF.

This clone was picked up one time. The V gene is TRBV6-1, the J gene TRBJ1-4; D uncertain. CDR3 length: 14 residues. Trimming took off 1 base at V and 7 bases at J, with 10 bases between the two ends. Germline V gene data show CDR1 as MNHNS and CDR2 as SASEGT. CDR3 sequence: CASSEGGLGEKLFF. The DNA of the CDR3 is TGTGCCAGCAGTGAAGGAGGGCTGGGTGAAAAACTGTTTTTT.

This chain connects TRBV4-3 to TRBJ1-2; tentative D call: TRBD1 (5 bases). CDR1 is LGHNA, CDR2 YSLEER, per germline. V shed 4 bases and J shed 4 bases, with 16 bases lying between them. This CDR3 has 15 residues. CDR3 loop: CASSPRAGLSYGYTF. In DNA, the CDR3 is TGCGCCAGCAGCCCCCGGGCGGGGCTGAGCTATGGCTACACCTTC.

The chain uses TRBV28 and TRBJ2-5; 13 nucleotides agree with TRBD2. The germline gives CDR1 MDHEN, CDR2 SYDVKM. The V gene end was trimmed by 5 bases and the J gene end by 5 bases; junction bases not matched to a gene: 8. CDR3 length equals 16 residues. DNA for the CDR3: TGTGCCAGCAGTCCTGGACTAGCGGGAGCGGCGGAGACCCAGTACTTC. Amino acid sequence: CASSPGLAGAAETQYF.

The chain has TRBV5-1 and TRBJ2-3; D remains unclear. The germline CDR1 and CDR2 sequences are SGHRS and YFSETQ. V was trimmed by 1 base and J by 6 bases, leaving 6 bases between them. The CDR3 extends over 12 amino acids. For the CDR3, the DNA is TGCGCCAGCAGCTTGAACGGGGATACGCAGTATTTT. Translating gives CASSLNGDTQYF.

The chain joins TRBV7-2 to TRBJ1-4; D is undetermined. Trimming shortened V by 5 bases and J by 5 bases, and 9 bases separated the two germline ends. There are 13 residues in the CDR3. CDR1 and CDR2 from the germline V gene are SGHTA and FQGNSA. The CDR3 sequence: CASSPSPNEKLFF. CDR3 coding DNA: TGTGCCAGCAGCCCGTCTCCGAATGAAAAACTGTTTTTT. The variable domain in full, with the rest retrieved from reference TRBV7-2 and TRBJ1-4, is GAGVSQSPSNKVTEKGKDVELRCDPISGHTALYWYRQSLGQGLEFLIYFQGNSAPDKSGLPSDRFSAERTGGSVSTLTIQRTQQEDSAVYLCASSPSPNEKLFFGSGTQLSVL.

The rearrangement links TRBV20-1 to TRBJ1-4; D perhaps matches TRBD1 (6 bases). The CDR3 consists of 11 residues. The V end lost 8 bases, the J end lost 6 bases, and 10 bases lay between the germline ends. Germline V gene lookup returns CDR1 DFQATT and CDR2 SNEGSKA (reference sequence). The CDR3 here is CSSNRDEKLFF. The CDR3 DNA reads as TGCAGTAGCAACAGGGATGAAAAACTGTTTTTT.

The chain links TRBV11-2 to TRBJ2-1; D possibly corresponds to TRBD2 (5 bases). Trimming removed 0 bases from V and 4 bases from J, with 7 bases in between. Germline assignment: CDR1 SGHAT and CDR2 FQNNGV. The CDR3 is 14 amino acids. CDR3 bases: TGTGCCAGCAGCTTAGAGAGCGGTTACAATGAGCAGTTCTTC. Protein: CASSLESGYNEQFF.

Only a few counts were recorded for this clone. The chain uses TRBV30 and TRBJ1-6; 8 bases are shared with TRBD1. V shed 3 bases and J 9 bases; nucleotides not matched to a gene: 4. CDR1 GTSNPN and CDR2 SVGIG come from the germline V gene (reference sequence). This CDR3 is built from 13 residues. In nucleotides, the CDR3 is TGTGCCTGGAGGACAGGGGAGAGTTCACCCCTCCACTTT. Its protein is CAWRTGESSPLHF.

V gene TRBV28 combines with J gene TRBJ1-2; D is possibly TRBD1 (6 bases). The ends were cut back, 5 bases at V and 4 bases at J, with 11 bases in the middle. This CDR3 region has 13 residues. Germline V gene data show CDR1 as MDHEN and CDR2 as SYDVKM. CDR3 sequence: CASSPRGTYGYTF. The CDR3 DNA reads as TGTGCCAGCAGTCCTAGGGGGACCTATGGCTACACCTTC.

The chain combines TRBV9 with TRBJ2-1; 8 nucleotides line up with TRBD2. Germline CDR1 and CDR2: SGDLS and YYNGEE. This CDR3 is 16 amino acids long. V shed 3 bases, J shed 4 bases, and the junction held 9 bases outside the gene matches. The CDR3 DNA sequence: TGTGCCAGCAGCGCACAAGCGGGAGCGGGATACAATGAGCAGTTCTTC. This codes for CASSAQAGAGYNEQFF. The full variable domain, rest sourced from reference TRBV9 and TRBJ2-1, is DSGVTQTPKHLITATGQRVTLRCSPRSGDLSVYWYQQSLDQGLQFLIQYYNGEERAKGNILERFSAQQFPDLHSELNLSSLELGDSALYFCASSAQAGAGYNEQFFGPGTRLTVL.

The gene calls are TRBV28 and TRBJ2-7; TRBD1 agrees at 12 bases. Germline-derived CDR1 and CDR2 are MDHEN and SYDVKM. V dropped 5 bases and J dropped 2; count of bases not matched to a gene: 1. The length of the CDR3 is 14 residues. The CDR3 DNA reads as TGTGCCAGCAGTGGGACAGGGGGCCCCTACGAGCAGTACTTC. The encoded protein is CASSGTGGPYEQYF.

The gene calls are TRBV3-1 (or the pseudogene TRBV3-2) and TRBJ2-1, with TRBD2 identical over 8 bases. The V and J ends lost 2 bases and 4 bases, in that order; junction bases with no gene match: 4. The CDR3 is 15 amino acids. Germline V gene lookup returns CDR1 LGHDT and CDR2 YNNKEL (reference sequence). In DNA form, the CDR3 reads TGTGCCAGCAGCCAATCGACGGGAGGGTACAATGAGCAGTTCTTC. Protein sequence: CASSQSTGGYNEQFF.

The genes are TRBV6-5 and TRBJ2-7; 9 bases map to TRBD1. Germline V gene sequence: CDR1 MNHEY, CDR2 SVGAGI. CDR3 length equals 14 residues. With V trimmed by 5 bases and J by 6 bases, 8 bases remained unmatched. The CDR3 reads CASSLQGAPSEQYF. CDR3 bases: TGTGCCAGCAGTCTACAGGGGGCTCCTTCCGAGCAGTACTTC.

The chain recombines TRBV2 with TRBJ2-5; D unclear. Trimming removed 3 bases at V and 2 bases at J, with 13 bases between. From germline, CDR1 is SNHLY and CDR2 FYNNEI. This CDR3 has 15 amino acids. The DNA for the CDR3 is TGTGCCAGCAGTGATGCGGTTGCTGCACAAGAGACCCAGTACTTC. The encoded protein is CASSDAVAAQETQYF.

This clone came up once. V and J are TRBV7-9 and TRBJ2-7, with 9 positions matching TRBD2. The CDR3 length is 12 residues. CDR1 SEHNR and CDR2 FQNEAQ come from the germline V gene (reference sequence). Trimming at V came to 6 bases and at J to 4 bases, leaving 1 base not matched to a gene. This CDR3 is CASRAGGYEQYF. In DNA form, the CDR3 reads TGTGCCAGCAGGGCGGGGGGGTACGAGCAGTACTTC.

This clone was seen a single time. The rearrangement joins TRBV9 to TRBJ1-3; 7 bases are shared with TRBD1. V was pared by 1 base and J by 4 bases, with 8 bases of the junction left unmatched. The length of the CDR3 is 16 residues. Germline loops: CDR1 SGDLS, CDR2 YYNGEE. CDR3 DNA sequence: TGTGCCAGCAGCGTACAGGAAGGGGGCAGGGGAAACACCATATATTTT. Amino acids: CASSVQEGGRGNTIYF.